This T cell receptor beta chain comes out of a study of blood T cell repertoires in COVID-19 (dated by TCRdb to 2019 to 2021). The study in broad terms: Samples from collaborators originated in the United States, Italy and Spain and spanned both the acute and convalescent phases of COVID-19. The prospective study material was composed of cDNA or gDNA derived from T cells, B-cell-depleted T cells, or PBMCs. The dataset comprised deeply sampled blood TCRbeta repertoires from subjects exposed to, actively infected with, or recovered from COVID-19. A freely available public database, intended as a resource for researchers studying the immune response to SARS-CoV-2, is where the repertoires were released. Samples came from the ongoing ImmuneRACE study (first 160 participants) plus 1,254 subjects from 6 global collaborators. Nearly every sample came with metadata listing a de-identified subject ID, COVID-19 status, age in years and sex. HLA class I and class II types, where available, came from metadata supplied by the sample provider rather than from assay-based typing.

The CDR3, from cysteine to phenylalanine, totals 17 residues. Just the 51-base CDR3 DNA is kept, in frame starting at base 1. Via the germline V gene (reference sequence), CDR1 is GTSNPN and CDR2 SVGIG. V ends up 1 base short and J 6 bases short, with an unmatched junction base count of 15. The immunoSEQ Assay, a bias-controlled multiplex PCR, was used to amplify TCRbeta CDR3 regions from genomic DNA. The source study handled its data this way. Nucleated cell counts per sample were estimated from amplification of reference gene primers within the assay. To quantify the absolute abundance of each unique TCRbeta CDR3 rearrangement, sequence reads were collapsed and filtered. For each sample, productive Simpson clonality was calculated as the square root of Simpson's diversity index over productive rearrangements. TCRdb retrieved this table from immuneACCESS and kept in-frame rearrangements only. Not all clones are present; in checked studies, unresolved V genes account for under half, and no reason is known for the remainder. The V and J calls and clone size were taken over from that table, and D and trimming were inferred from the DNA. Within this sample are tens of thousands of clones, with around 75% of them counted one time only. Around 25% of the sample belongs to the ten largest clones.

Results the study describes overall, beyond this receptor: How much clinical and demographic metadata was included differed by source and by participant, and the metadata was provided uncurated.

As concerns this clone: There is no known antigen for this receptor. Base-call qualities are not available, and no considerably larger clone is one nucleotide away.

Each collaborating institution followed its own protocols to collect whole blood in K2EDTA tubes. Collaborator samples were shipped for TCRbeta analysis as frozen whole blood, isolated PBMCs, or DNA extracted from either sample type. The sample comprised peripheral blood. Rearrangement joined TRBV30 to TRBJ1-1; TRBD1 aligns with 9 central bases. This TCR was recovered from a human donor in a cohort sampled during active COVID-19. The CDR3 is CAWSATGGGSLRAEAFF. The sequenced DNA is TGTGCCTGGAGTGCCACAGGGGGCGGGAGCCTTCGGGCTGAAGCTTTCTTT. The CDR3, completed at both ends by the reference TRBV30 and TRBJ1-1 genes, gives the full variable domain SQTIHQWPATLVQPVGSPLSLECTVEGTSNPNLYWYRQAAGRGLQLLFYSVGIGQISSEVPQNLSASRPQDRQFILSSKKLLLSDSGFYLCAWSATGGGSLRAEAFFGQGTRLTVV.